One and the same sample provided the 17 T cell receptor beta chains below, sequenced in a study of sequential checkpoint blockade in melanoma. Stated treatment: randomized to nivolumab then ipilimumab (arm A) or the reverse (arm B). Some clones are missing from TCRdb's copy, which holds only in-frame ones; the method was immunoSEQ multiplex PCR. The sample has about 2,400 clones, around a quarter seen once; the top ten hold approximately 15%. This specimen consisted of tumor tissue (inferred from file names), obtained from a patient given nivolumab and ipilimumab in sequence. These receptors came from a human donor with melanoma.

The sample holds a few counts of this clone. This sequence joins TRBV4-1 and TRBJ1-1; the D is unclear. Germline V lookup: CDR1 MGHRA, CDR2 YSYEKL. The CDR3 is made up of 13 amino acids. V lost 2 bases to trimming and J lost 8 bases, with 12 bases between them. This CDR3 reads CASSQRSGREAFF. The CDR3 DNA sequence: TGCGCCAGCAGCCAAAGATCCGGAAGGGAAGCTTTCTTT.

CDR3 nucleotides: TGTGCCAGCAGCTTTTCCCGGACGACTCCGGTCCCAGCTTTCTTT. This sequence encodes CASSFSRTTPVPAFF. V usage is TRBV11-3 and J usage is TRBJ1-1; D not certain. Germline CDR1 reads SGHNT; CDR2 reads YENEEA. Trimming cost V 3 bases and J 10 bases, with 21 bases left between them. CDR3 length equals 15 residues.

Only a few counts were recorded for this clone. The gene calls are TRBV25-1 and TRBJ1-2; 7 bases agree with TRBD1. Per germline, CDR1 MGHDK and CDR2 SYGVNS. The CDR3 is 14 amino acids. With 5 bases clipped from V and 2 bases from J, the junction kept 5 bases outside the gene matches. The DNA of the CDR3 is TGTGCCAGCAGTTTACAGGGGCTGAACTATGGCTACACCTTC. This gives the protein CASSLQGLNYGYTF.

By its share, this clone is medium-sized (0.01 to 0.1%). The rearrangement joins TRBV11-3 to TRBJ1-6; a possible D gene is TRBD1 (6 bases). Germline CDR1 and CDR2: SGHNT and YENEEA. The CDR3 length is 14 residues. V was trimmed by 3 bases and J by 9 bases, leaving 12 bases between them. CDR3 DNA sequence: TGTGCCAGCAGCTTTTCAGGGGCTGGTTCACCCCTCCACTTT. As protein: CASSFSGAGSPLHF.

This clone showed up just once. The chain joins TRBV19 to TRBJ1-5; D gene ambiguous. V dropped 9 bases and J dropped 2 bases, with 14 bases sitting between them. From germline, CDR1 is LNHDA and CDR2 SQIVND (reference sequence). The CDR3 extends over 14 amino acids. The CDR3 protein is CASNAFLGNQPQHF. The CDR3 nucleotides are TGTGCCAGCAATGCGTTTTTGGGCAATCAGCCCCAGCATTTT. Full variable domain (missing parts from reference TRBV19 and TRBJ1-5): DGGITQSPKYLFRKEGQNVTLSCEQNLNHDAMYWYRQDPGQGLRLIYYSQIVNDFQKGDIAEGYSVSREKKESFPLTVTSAQKNPTAFYLCASNAFLGNQPQHFGDGTRLSIL.

This clone has only a few counts. A junction end diverges from the germline sequence, so it may reflect a read error. The chain has TRBV9 and TRBJ2-7, with D possibly being TRBD2 (5 bases). CDR1 is SGDLS and CDR2 is YYNGEE in the germline V gene. This CDR3 is 15 amino acids long. The CDR3 DNA reads as TGTGCCAGCAGCCAACGGACTGAGCTCGGCTACGACCAGTACTTC. Protein: CASSQRTELGYDQYF.

By sample fraction, this clone is medium-sized. The rearrangement joins TRBV11-3 to TRBJ1-1, with 8 bases fitting TRBD1. J gave up 4 bases and V 4 bases, and 14 bases lay outside the gene matches. The CDR3 spans 17 residues. Germline CDR1 SGHNT, CDR2 YENEEA. CDR3 in amino acids: CASSCRGGTGDCTEAFF. CDR3 nucleotide sequence: TGTGCCAGCAGCTGTAGGGGCGGGACAGGAGATTGCACTGAAGCTTTCTTT.

This clone is labeled large (0.1 to 1%). This chain links TRBV6-8 with TRBJ1-1; D unclear. V was shortened by 6 bases and J by 2 bases, with 10 bases between the two germline ends. The CDR3 length is 13 residues. CDR1 and CDR2 (germline): MNHGY, SAAAGT. CDR3 nucleotides: TGTGCCAGCAGGAGGGCGGGAAACACTGAAGCTTTCTTT. It encodes CASRRAGNTEAFF.

The gene calls are TRBV15 and TRBJ2-5, with TRBD1 matching 8 bases. This CDR3 has 14 residues. V gave up 4 bases and J gave up 2 bases; unmatched junction bases: 3. The germline V gene encodes CDR1 LNHNV and CDR2 YYDKDF (reference sequence). CDR3 DNA sequence: TGTGCCACCAGCACCAGGACAGGGCAAGAGACCCAGTACTTC. As protein: CATSTRTGQETQYF.

The gene calls are TRBV30 and TRBJ2-1, with 8 bases that match TRBD2. Germline trimming cut 0 bases from V and 7 bases from J; bases unmatched to any gene: 8. CDR1 is GTSNPN, CDR2 SVGIG, per germline (reference sequence). CDR3 length: 15 amino acids. The CDR3 sequence is CAWSVAGGTLNEQFF. CDR3 DNA: TGTGCCTGGAGTGTCGCGGGGGGTACTCTAAATGAGCAGTTCTTC.

This clone was found a few times. The rearrangement joins TRBV5-1 to TRBJ1-2; 7 positions agree with TRBD1. This CDR3 has 15 residues. The junction had 8 bases not matched to a gene; V was cut back by 2 bases and J by 4 bases. CDR1 is SGHRS, CDR2 YFSETQ, per germline. The CDR3 spells CASSFQGEVAYGYTF. The CDR3 DNA follows: TGCGCCAGCAGCTTTCAGGGGGAGGTTGCCTATGGCTACACCTTC.

The chain recombines TRBV19 with TRBJ1-1; 7 bases align to TRBD1. CDR3 length: 14 amino acids. V trimming: 7 bases; J trimming: 2 bases; junction bases outside the gene matches: 7. Germline CDR1 LNHDA, CDR2 SQIVND (reference sequence). Written as DNA, the CDR3 is TGTGCCAGTACCCCGAGGACAGGAAACACTGAAGCTTTCTTT. Encoded protein: CASTPRTGNTEAFF.

The V and J genes are TRBV7-5 and TRBJ1-5. TRBV7-5 is shown as a pseudogene. The CDR3 extends over 15 amino acids. As DNA, the CDR3 is TGTGCCAGCAGCTTGGAGGCGGGGTTTGGGCAGCCCCAGCATTTT. Its protein product is CASSLEAGFGQPQHF.

The V gene is TRBV18, the J gene TRBJ2-2; D uncertain. The V end lost 2 bases, the J end lost 4 bases, and 11 bases lay between the germline ends. This CDR3 comprises 15 residues. In germline, CDR1 is KGHSH, CDR2 LQKENI. CDR3 loop: CASSPSDDGTGELFF. CDR3 nucleotide sequence: TGTGCCAGCTCACCAAGTGACGATGGCACCGGGGAGCTGTTTTTT.

The chain is built from TRBV5-1 and TRBJ1-2; TRBD1 matches 8 bases. From germline, CDR1 is SGHRS and CDR2 YFSETQ. J gave up 4 bases and V 4 bases, and 6 bases lay outside the gene matches. The CDR3 contains 14 residues. The CDR3 DNA is TGCGCCAGCAGCACTAGACAGGGGAGCTATGGCTACACCTTC. It encodes CASSTRQGSYGYTF.

By sample share, this clone is large. The chain has TRBV23-1 and TRBJ1-1; D uncertain. TRBV23-1 counts as an open reading frame of uncertain function. There are 14 residues in the CDR3. Trimming cost V 4 bases and J 0 bases, with 9 bases left between them. For the CDR3, the DNA is TGCGCCAGCAGTCGGAAGGGCATGAACACTGAAGCTTTCTTT. This encodes CASSRKGMNTEAFF.

The chain uses TRBV9 and TRBJ1-1, with D possibly being TRBD1 (6 bases). V was shortened by 3 bases and J by 2 bases, with 17 bases between the two germline ends. The CDR3 runs 16 residues. The germline CDR1 and CDR2 sequences are SGDLS and YYNGEE. The CDR3 DNA is TGTGCCAGCAGCGCTGCGGGGGCGCCTGTAAACACTGAAGCTTTCTTT. Translated: CASSAAGAPVNTEAFF.